These 32 T cell receptor beta chains were sequenced from one sample in a study of CD8 T cells in Susac syndrome. With random hexamers, reverse transcription was performed on about 0.5 to 1 ug of RNA. TCRdb reanalysed the immunoSEQ multiplex PCR reads using MiXCR and keeps one entry per CDR3 protein. The table has about 120,000 distinct CDR3 sequences, 85% to 95% seen once; the top ten hold about 0.15%. Sequencing was carried out using CD4+ T cells from PBMCs. The receptors were gathered from a human donor in good health.

This CDR3 reads CAISDWGQESSYEQYF. The CDR3 nucleotides are TGTGCCATCAGTGACTGGGGACAAGAGAGCTCCTACGAGCAGTACTTC. This chain links TRBV10-3 with TRBJ2-7; TRBD1 is a possible D gene (6 bases). The V gene's germline CDR1 is ENHRY and CDR2 SYGVKD. The ends were cut back, 3 bases at V and 0 bases at J, with 15 bases in the middle. The CDR3 length is 16 residues.

The chain joins TRBV14 to TRBJ2-3, with 10 bases identical to TRBD1. The CDR3 covers 16 residues. J was trimmed by 2 bases and V by 4 bases; bases with no gene match: 6. Per the germline V gene, CDR1 is SGHDN and CDR2 is FVKESK. CDR3 in amino acids: CASSRRDRGLTDTQYF. CDR3 nucleotide sequence: TGTGCCAGCAGCCGCCGGGACAGGGGACTCACAGATACGCAGTATTTT.

The V call is TRBV7-8, the J call TRBJ1-2, with D possibly being TRBD1 (5 bases). V shed 3 bases and J shed 5 bases, with 16 bases lying between them. The CDR3 is made up of 15 amino acids. Germline-derived CDR1 and CDR2 are SGHVS and FQNEAQ. CDR3 sequence reads: CASSFGTEIYYGYTF. The CDR3, as DNA: TGTGCCAGCAGCTTTGGGACCGAGATTTATTATGGCTACACCTTC. Full variable domain (remainder filled in from reference TRBV7-8 and TRBJ1-2): GAGVSQSPRYKVAKRGQDVALRCDPISGHVSLFWYQQALGQGPEFLTYFQNEAQLDKSGLPSDRFFAERPEGSVSTLKIQRTQQEDSAVYLCASSFGTEIYYGYTFGSGTRLTVV.

The V call is TRBV10-3, the J call TRBJ1-2, with a possible D match to TRBD1 (5 bases). CDR1 is ENHRY, CDR2 SYGVKD, per germline. The CDR3 totals 12 residues. The V and J ends lost 11 bases and 7 bases respectively, with 17 bases between them. CDR3 sequence (DNA): TGTGCCCACGGGACGCTTGGGGGTGGCTACACCTTC. The encoded protein is CAHGTLGGGYTF.

The chain recombines TRBV7-2 with TRBJ2-2; TRBD2 aligns across 8 bases. The trim removed 2 bases at V and 5 bases at J, leaving 1 base unmatched. CDR3 size: 14 residues. Germline V gene lookup returns CDR1 SGHTA and CDR2 FQGNSA. In DNA form, the CDR3 reads TGTGCCAGCAGCTTAACTAGCGGAACCGGGGAGCTGTTTTTT. This sequence encodes CASSLTSGTGELFF.

The gene calls are TRBV20-1 and TRBJ2-1; 9 bases line up with TRBD2. This CDR3 is built from 15 residues. From germline, CDR1 is DFQATT and CDR2 SNEGSKA (reference sequence). V lost 5 bases and J lost 0; bases outside the gene matches: 5. The DNA for the CDR3 is TGCAGTGCTGCGCCGACTAGCGGCTCCTACAATGAGCAGTTCTTC. This encodes CSAAPTSGSYNEQFF.

The rearrangement uses TRBV9 and TRBJ2-3; 7 positions agree with TRBD1. The CDR3 has 16 amino acids. Trimming took 3 bases from V and 0 from J; bases not matched to a gene: 7. CDR1 and CDR2 (germline): SGDLS, YYNGEE. The DNA of the CDR3 is TGTGCCAGCAGCGCAAGAGGGGGCCTAAGCACAGATACGCAGTATTTT. It codes for CASSARGGLSTDTQYF.

The chain joins TRBV29-1 to TRBJ2-7; D might be TRBD1 (6 bases). Germline values: CDR1 SQVTM, CDR2 ANQGSEA. V lost 6 bases and J 2 bases, leaving 11 bases between the germline ends. This CDR3 has 12 residues. Here the CDR3 DNA reads TGCAGCGTACGGGACAAAACCTACGAGCAGTACTTC. Protein: CSVRDKTYEQYF.

The chain couples TRBV20-1 to TRBJ1-2, with D unresolved. Germline V gene data show CDR1 as DFQATT and CDR2 as SNEGSKA (reference sequence). V gave up 6 bases and J gave up 7 bases, with 18 bases separating them. The CDR3 length is 13 residues. DNA for the CDR3: TGCAGTGCATCAGAGCCCCTCGAGGGTGGCTACACCTTC. Its translation: CSASEPLEGGYTF.

The chain employs TRBV5-4 and TRBJ2-1; D is possibly TRBD1 or TRBD2 (7 bases each). CDR3 size: 14 residues. Germline V gene lookup returns CDR1 SGHNT and CDR2 YYREEE (reference sequence). V was trimmed by 6 bases and J by 4 bases, leaving 14 bases between them. CDR3 region: CASKIQGGYNEQFF. In nucleotides, the CDR3 is TGTGCCAGCAAGATTCAGGGGGGGTACAATGAGCAGTTCTTC. The variable domain in full, with the rest retrieved from reference TRBV5-4 and TRBJ2-1, is ETGVTQSPTHLIKTRGQQVTLRCSSQSGHNTVSWYQQALGQGPQFIFQYYREEENGRGNFPPRFSGLQFPNYSSELNVNALELDDSALYLCASKIQGGYNEQFFGPGTRLTVL.

V usage is TRBV20-1 and J usage is TRBJ2-7; TRBD2 matches 7 bases. The CDR3 is made up of 13 amino acids. Trimming at V came to 6 bases and at J to 0 bases, leaving 5 bases not matched to a gene. In germline, CDR1 is DFQATT, CDR2 SNEGSKA (reference sequence). CDR3 nucleotide sequence: TGCAGTGCCCCGGGACTACCCTCCTACGAGCAGTACTTC. Translating gives CSAPGLPSYEQYF.

The rearrangement joins TRBV5-4 to TRBJ2-7; possibly TRBD2 for D (6 bases). This CDR3 is built from 15 residues. The V end lost 2 bases, the J end lost 6 bases, and 18 bases lay between the germline ends. The V gene's germline CDR1 is SGHNT and CDR2 YYREEE (reference sequence). The CDR3 nucleotides read TGTGCCAGCAGCTTAGAGCCCGGGACTTTCGCCGAGCAGTACTTC. Its translation: CASSLEPGTFAEQYF.

This sequence joins TRBV28 and TRBJ1-1; D gene uncertain. The CDR3 consists of 11 residues. Germline V lookup: CDR1 MDHEN, CDR2 SYDVKM. Trimming removed 6 bases from V and 7 bases from J, with 9 bases in between. CDR3 sequence (DNA): TGTGCCAGCAGCCAATACAGTGAAGCTTTCTTT. Its protein product is CASSQYSEAFF. Full variable domain (rest looked up from reference TRBV28 and TRBJ1-1): DVKVTQSSRYLVKRTGEKVFLECVQDMDHENMFWYRQDPGLGLRLIYFSYDVKMKEKGDIPEGYSVSREKKERFSLILESASTNQTSMYLCASSQYSEAFFGQGTRLTVV.

The rearrangement joins TRBV7-2 to TRBJ2-5, with D unresolved. CDR1 is SGHTA and CDR2 is FQGNSA in the germline V gene. Trimming removed 3 bases at V and 4 bases at J, with 9 bases between. The CDR3 has 13 amino acids. CDR3 sequence reads: CASSFRWAETQYF. The CDR3 DNA follows: TGTGCCAGCAGCTTCCGGTGGGCAGAGACCCAGTACTTC.

The chain links TRBV6-5 to TRBJ2-5; 9 nucleotides agree with TRBD2. In germline, CDR1 is MNHEY, CDR2 SVGAGI. V trimming: 3 bases; J trimming: 5 bases; junction bases outside the gene matches: 4. The CDR3 contains 14 residues. The CDR3 protein is CASSYGTSSETQYF. In DNA form, the CDR3 reads TGTGCCAGCAGTTATGGGACTAGCTCGGAGACCCAGTACTTC.

The V gene is TRBV19, the J gene TRBJ1-1; 7 positions agree with TRBD1. J lost 0 bases, V lost 2 bases, and 6 bases had no gene match. Looked up from germline, CDR1 is LNHDA and CDR2 is SQIVND (reference sequence). This CDR3 has 16 amino acids. The CDR3 is CASSIIIDRVNTEAFF. CDR3 nucleotides: TGTGCCAGTAGTATAATTATCGACAGGGTGAACACTGAAGCTTTCTTT.

The chain uses TRBV7-2 and TRBJ1-4; D is unclear. CDR1 is SGHTA and CDR2 is FQGNSA in the germline V gene. With 6 bases removed from V and 0 bases from J, the gap between germline ends came to 8 bases. The length of the CDR3 is 14 residues. The CDR3 reads CASSPRATNEKLFF. The CDR3 nucleotides are TGTGCCAGCAGTCCACGTGCAACTAATGAAAAACTGTTTTTT. The whole variable domain, remainder taken from reference TRBV7-2 and TRBJ1-4, is GAGVSQSPSNKVTEKGKDVELRCDPISGHTALYWYRQSLGQGLEFLIYFQGNSAPDKSGLPSDRFSAERTGGSVSTLTIQRTQQEDSAVYLCASSPRATNEKLFFGSGTQLSVL.

This clonotype was seen only once. This chain joins TRBV20-1 and TRBJ1-1; TRBD1 aligns across 7 bases. With V trimmed by 7 bases and J by 5 bases, 7 bases remained unmatched. The germline CDR1 and CDR2 sequences are DFQATT and SNEGSKA (reference sequence). The CDR3 consists of 12 residues. CDR3 DNA: TGCAGTGTAGACAGGGACGGAACTGAAGCTTTCTTT. Amino acid sequence: CSVDRDGTEAFF.

The chain recombines TRBV4-2 with TRBJ1-4; D is ambiguous. The CDR3 spans 13 residues. V was shortened by 0 bases and J by 7 bases, with 6 bases between the two germline ends. Germline-derived CDR1 and CDR2 are LGHNA and YNFKEQ. The CDR3 sequence: CASSQEAGEKLFF. Here the CDR3 DNA reads TGTGCCAGCAGCCAAGAGGCCGGTGAAAAACTGTTTTTT.

The chain's CDR3 is CASGETGELFF. For the CDR3, the DNA is TGCGCCAGTGGTGAGACCGGGGAGCTGTTTTTT. The chain uses TRBV5-1 and TRBJ2-2; D is unresolved. Germline V CDR1 and CDR2: SGHRS, YFSETQ. V was shortened by 8 bases and J by 5 bases, with 7 bases between the two germline ends. The CDR3 is 11 residues long.

The chain joins TRBV7-9 to TRBJ2-1; D gene unclear. The CDR3 has 11 amino acids. V lost 1 base to trimming and J lost 9 bases, with 4 bases between them. CDR1 SEHNR and CDR2 FQNEAQ come from the germline V gene (reference sequence). The CDR3: CASSLGGEQFF. The DNA of the CDR3 is TGTGCCAGCAGCTTAGGTGGTGAGCAGTTCTTC.

A few counts support this clonotype. The chain is built from TRBV7-2 and TRBJ2-5; D is unclear. Germline CDR1 SGHTA, CDR2 FQGNSA. The CDR3 sequence is 14 residues long. With 3 bases removed from V and 1 base from J, the gap between germline ends came to 9 bases. The CDR3 DNA is TGTGCCAGCAGCTTCATCAGCCGCCAAGAGACCCAGTACTTC. Translating gives CASSFISRQETQYF.

This clonotype came up once. The CDR3 is CSVEGSLNTEAFF. DNA for the CDR3: TGCAGCGTTGAAGGCAGTTTGAACACTGAAGCTTTCTTT. The chain carries TRBV29-1 and TRBJ1-1; D not certain. CDR1 is SQVTM, CDR2 ANQGSEA, per germline. Trimming took 1 base from V and 0 from J, leaving 6 bases between them. CDR3 length: 13 residues.

This chain uses TRBV4-2 with TRBJ1-2; D gene ambiguous. The germline gives CDR1 LGHNA, CDR2 YNFKEQ. Trimming stripped 0 bases from V and 8 bases from J, with 16 bases between. CDR3 length equals 15 residues. The CDR3 DNA reads TGTGCCAGCAGCCAAGAGACGACGGTAAACGGAGGCTACACCTTC. Protein: CASSQETTVNGGYTF.

This clonotype was recorded a few times. J is TRBJ1-5 and V is TRBV29-1; D unresolved. Germline assignment: CDR1 SQVTM and CDR2 ANQGSEA. The CDR3 contains 13 residues. V was cut by 6 bases and J by 7 bases, with 16 bases left in between. CDR3 in DNA: TGCAGCGTCCTCGAGAAGCCGAGCCAGCCCCAGCATTTT. Its protein product is CSVLEKPSQPQHF.

The chain couples TRBV4-2 to TRBJ2-1; the D call may be TRBD1 or TRBD2 (7 bases each). The V and J ends lost 2 bases and 7 bases respectively, with 15 bases between them. CDR1 LGHNA and CDR2 YNFKEQ come from the germline V gene. The CDR3 totals 15 residues. This CDR3 is CASSQRTRGGNEQFF. DNA of the CDR3: TGTGCCAGCAGCCAAAGGACCAGGGGGGGGAATGAGCAGTTCTTC.

The chain recombines TRBV19 with TRBJ2-7; 8 nucleotides match TRBD1. The J segment lost 8 bases and the V segment lost 6 bases, leaving 9 bases of the junction unmatched. CDR3 length: 13 residues. Germline V lookup: CDR1 LNHDA, CDR2 SQIVND (reference sequence). CDR3 sequence (DNA): TGTGCCAGTAGCCCGAGACAGGGGACTCAGCAGTACTTC. Translated, it gives CASSPRQGTQQYF.

The V gene is TRBV14, the J gene TRBJ2-1; 8 nucleotides agree with TRBD2. CDR1 and CDR2 from the germline V gene are SGHDN and FVKESK. Trimming at V came to 1 base and at J to 10 bases, leaving 3 bases not matched to a gene. The CDR3 covers 13 residues. The CDR3 DNA is TGTGCCAGCAGCCAAGGACTAGCGAGCGAGCAGTTCTTC. Translated, it gives CASSQGLASEQFF.

CDR3 coding DNA: TGCGCCAGCAGCTTGGTTCCAGACGGGGGCGGAAGCCAATATGGCTACACCTTC. Its protein is CASSLVPDGGGSQYGYTF. The chain recombines TRBV5-1 with TRBJ1-2; D possibly corresponds to TRBD1 (6 bases). Deletions cut 0 bases from V and 5 bases from J, with 23 bases between. The CDR3 extends over 18 amino acids. Germline V lookup: CDR1 SGHRS, CDR2 YFSETQ.

The chain recombines TRBV14 with TRBJ2-4; 8 bases are a match to TRBD2. The germline V gene encodes CDR1 SGHDN and CDR2 FVKESK. Germline trimming cut 1 base from V and 8 bases from J; bases unmatched to any gene: 4. The CDR3 is 14 amino acids. The DNA of the CDR3 is TGTGCCAGCAGCCAAGGACGCGGGGGGCACATTCAGTACTTC. It translates to CASSQGRGGHIQYF.

V and J are TRBV25-1 and TRBJ2-1, with a possible D match to TRBD1 (6 bases). The CDR3 totals 15 residues. Germline V gene lookup returns CDR1 MGHDK and CDR2 SYGVNS. V shed 7 bases and J shed 3 bases, with 16 bases lying between them. CDR3 sequence reads: CASTSRDTYYNEQFF. CDR3 nucleotide sequence: TGTGCCAGCACTAGTCGGGACACTTACTACAATGAGCAGTTCTTC. Combining the CDR3 with reference TRBV25-1 and TRBJ2-1 gives the whole variable domain EADIYQTPRYLVIGTGKKITLECSQTMGHDKMYWYQQDPGMELHLIHYSYGVNSTEKGDLSSESTVSRIRTEHFPLTLESARPSHTSQYLCASTSRDTYYNEQFFGPGTRLTVL.

The rearrangement uses TRBV3-1 and TRBJ1-5; D unresolved. The ends were cut back, 0 bases at V and 2 bases at J, with 8 bases in the middle. Germline assignment: CDR1 LGHDT and CDR2 YNNKEL (reference sequence). This CDR3 is built from 15 residues. The CDR3 loop reads CASSQDRYGNQPQHF. As DNA, the CDR3 is TGTGCCAGCAGCCAAGATCGGTACGGCAATCAGCCCCAGCATTTT.